One and the same sample provided the 3 T cell receptor beta chains below, sequenced in a study of cytomegalovirus exposure and HLA in healthy donors listed by TCRdb under 2017. Library creation used the immunoSEQ multiplex PCR assay. A mixture of 60 forward primers for TCR Vbeta segments and 13 reverse primers for TCR Jbeta segments was used in the multiplex PCR. TCRdb carries this immuneACCESS record with in-frame sequences only. Its versions omit some clonotypes, under half of them owing to an unresolved V gene in the studies checked, with the rest unexplained. Recorded for this sample are under 250,000 clones; approximately 87% of them occurred a single time. The ten largest make up around 1.4% of the sample. Source material: PBMCs. These receptors were taken from a human donor in good health.

The chain couples TRBV28 to TRBJ1-2; 9 positions agree with TRBD1. V lost 6 bases, J lost 7 bases, and 6 bases stayed unmatched. Germline loops: CDR1 MDHEN, CDR2 SYDVKM. The CDR3 consists of 13 residues. The CDR3 loop reads CASRPGQGGGYTF. For the CDR3, the DNA is TGTGCCAGCAGGCCGGGACAGGGAGGTGGCTACACCTTC.

The genes are TRBV19 and TRBJ2-7, with 14 nucleotides matching TRBD2. The CDR3 length is 17 residues. Trimming at V came to 4 bases and at J to 2 bases, leaving 7 bases not matched to a gene. Per the germline V gene, CDR1 is LNHDA and CDR2 is SQIVND (reference sequence). CDR3 nucleotides: TGTGCCAGTAGTAGCCCCGGACTAGCGGGAGGTACCTACGAGCAGTACTTC. It translates to CASSSPGLAGGTYEQYF. The entire variable domain, with the rest obtained from reference TRBV19 and TRBJ2-7, is as follows: DGGITQSPKYLFRKEGQNVTLSCEQNLNHDAMYWYRQDPGQGLRLIYYSQIVNDFQKGDIAEGYSVSREKKESFPLTVTSAQKNPTAFYLCASSSPGLAGGTYEQYFGPGTRLTVT.

The chain carries TRBV27 and TRBJ2-7; maybe TRBD2 (6 bases). The CDR3 has 15 amino acids. V gave up 6 bases and J gave up 4 bases, with 19 bases separating them. Germline V lookup: CDR1 MNHEY, CDR2 SMNVEV (reference sequence). CDR3: CASSYGTFRDYEQYF. The DNA of the CDR3 is TGTGCCAGCAGCTACGGGACTTTTAGGGATTACGAGCAGTACTTC.